The 27 T cell receptor beta chains reported below all come from one sample, sequenced in a study of T-cell reconstitution after alpha-beta-depleted transplantation in children. A library of TCRbeta sequences, prepared with unique molecular identifiers, was generated. A single record per CDR3 protein comes from TCRdb applying MiXCR to the PCR reads. The sample has 200,000 to 300,000 distinct CDR3 sequences; approximately 24% are singletons. The source material was PBMCs, mostly from graft donor cells, sampled 360 days after TCRalphabeta/CD19-depleted stem cell transplant. The source is a female patient under 10 years old who had a stem cell transplant for congenital amegakaryocytic thrombocytopenia, so the T cells may come from the graft donor.

The V and J genes are TRBV21-1 and TRBJ1-1. TRBV21-1 is a recognized pseudogene. The CDR3 has 15 amino acids. For the CDR3, the DNA is TGTGCCAGCAGCAAAGATTGGGGGAGGTGGACTGAAGCTTTCTTT. It specifies CASSKDWGRWTEAFF.

The J gene is TRBJ2-3, the V gene TRBV4-1, with TRBD2 matching over 11 bases. Trimming cost V 7 bases and J 3 bases; bases outside gene matches: 6. This CDR3 region has 15 residues. The germline V gene has CDR1 MGHRA and CDR2 YSYEKL. The chain's CDR3 is CASTRLAGRTDTQYF. The CDR3 coding sequence is TGCGCCAGCACTAGACTAGCGGGGAGGACAGATACGCAGTATTTT.

The chain carries TRBV12-3 or TRBV12-4 and TRBJ2-7; tentative D call: TRBD1 (6 bases). The CDR3 is 16 amino acids. The V and J ends lost 6 bases and 3 bases respectively, with 21 bases between them. CDR3: CASSQGQLGTRYEQYF. As DNA, the CDR3 is TGTGCCAGCAGCCAAGGACAGCTTGGGACCCGCTACGAGCAGTACTTC.

The rearrangement links TRBV7-9 to TRBJ2-1, with 8 bases fitting TRBD1. The trim removed 1 base at V and 8 bases at J, leaving 10 bases unmatched. The CDR3 consists of 16 residues. In germline, CDR1 is SEHNR, CDR2 FQNEAQ (reference sequence). CDR3 in DNA: TGTGCCAGCAGCTTAGTTGGGACAGGCCGTCACGATGAGCAGTTCTTC. It specifies CASSLVGTGRHDEQFF.

The chain couples TRBV10-3 to TRBJ2-7, with D tentatively TRBD1 or TRBD2 (5 bases each). Trimming cost V 3 bases and J 3 bases, with 15 bases left between them. Germline CDR1 reads ENHRY; CDR2 reads SYGVKD. This CDR3 has 15 amino acids. DNA of the CDR3: TGTGCCATCAGTGAAGAGGGGCTTCAAAACTACGAGCAGTACTTC. This encodes CAISEEGLQNYEQYF.

This clonotype was observed a few times. V and J are TRBV4-2 and TRBJ1-1; D possibly corresponds to TRBD1 (5 bases). The CDR3 is made up of 13 amino acids. Germline V gives CDR1 LGHNA, CDR2 YNFKEQ. The ends were cut back, 1 base at V and 11 bases at J, with 14 bases in the middle. The CDR3 loop is CASSQVSRGEAFF. CDR3 nucleotide sequence: TGTGCCAGCAGCCAAGTGTCGAGGGGTGAGGCTTTCTTT.

This chain connects TRBV5-1 to TRBJ1-1; tentatively, D is TRBD1 (6 bases). This CDR3 contains 13 residues. V was cut by 3 bases and J by 2 bases, with 8 bases left in between. From germline, CDR1 is SGHRS and CDR2 YFSETQ. DNA for the CDR3: TGCGCCAGCAGCTCGGACAGTAACACTGAAGCTTTCTTT. Its protein product is CASSSDSNTEAFF.

In regard to this clonotype: A much more abundant neighbour one base away suggests this may be a read error. The conserved phenylalanine or tryptophan normally closing the CDR3 is absent here, so this likely arose from a read error. J is TRBJ2-7 and V is TRBV12-3 or TRBV12-4; maybe TRBD2 (6 bases). The V end was cut by 4 bases, the J end by 5 bases, with 6 bases between. The CDR3 spans 11 residues. The CDR3 coding sequence is TGTGCCAGCAGTTGGGAGGACGAGCAGTACTCC. This codes for CASSWEDEQYS.

This clonotype has a handful of counts. The chain combines TRBV5-1 with TRBJ2-7; 7 positions match TRBD1. The CDR3 is 14 amino acids. V was clipped by 6 bases and J by 7 bases; unmatched bases: 13. Germline CDR1 SGHRS, CDR2 YFSETQ. The CDR3 DNA follows: TGCGCCAGCAAGGGTTGGCAGGGGGAACGTGAGCAGTACTTC. It encodes CASKGWQGEREQYF.

This clonotype occurred once. The chain recombines TRBV19 with TRBJ2-1, with TRBD2 matching 9 bases. CDR3 length: 15 amino acids. CDR1 is LNHDA, CDR2 SQIVND, per germline (reference sequence). After removal of 3 bases from V and 5 bases from J, the junction contained 5 bases not matched to a gene. This CDR3 is CASSISSGIHNEQFF. CDR3 nucleotides: TGTGCCAGTAGTATCTCTAGCGGGATACACAATGAGCAGTTCTTC.

V and J are TRBV29-1 and TRBJ1-1; D is undetermined. The V end was cut by 6 bases, the J end by 0 bases, with 14 bases between. Germline V CDR1 and CDR2: SQVTM, ANQGSEA. This CDR3 is 14 amino acids long. This CDR3 reads CSVTPAEVNTEAFF. CDR3 sequence (DNA): TGCAGCGTGACCCCGGCGGAGGTGAACACTGAAGCTTTCTTT.

Details on this clonotype: A much larger clone differs from this one at a single base, so this may be a read error. V gene TRBV12-3 or TRBV12-4 combines with J gene TRBJ1-1, with D unresolved. CDR3 length: 15 amino acids. This CDR3 is CDSSLVGGKNTEAFF. CDR3 in DNA: TGTGACAGCAGTTTAGTTGGAGGGAAAAACACTGAAGCTTTCTTT.

This chain uses TRBV6-2 or TRBV6-3 with TRBJ2-1; 10 bases agree with TRBD1. The J segment lost 3 bases and the V segment lost 6 bases, leaving 11 bases of the junction unmatched. CDR1 is MNHEY and CDR2 is SVGEGT in the germline V gene. This CDR3 region has 17 residues. The CDR3 is CASRHTNRDRGYNEQFF. The DNA for the CDR3 is TGTGCCAGCAGACACACTAACCGGGACAGGGGCTACAATGAGCAGTTCTTC.

The table lists this clonotype with a few counts. The V call is TRBV7-6, the J call TRBJ2-3; D may be TRBD1 (6 bases). Germline loops: CDR1 SGHVS, CDR2 FNYEAQ. The germline V and J ends were trimmed by 3 bases and 6 bases, with 22 bases remaining between them. This CDR3 comprises 17 residues. The CDR3 spells CASSFRLTGHTADTQYF. Written as DNA, the CDR3 is TGTGCCAGCAGCTTCAGATTGACAGGCCATACCGCGGATACGCAGTATTTT.

The chain combines TRBV3-1 with TRBJ2-3; D ambiguous. CDR1 and CDR2 (germline): LGHDT, YNNKEL (reference sequence). V dropped 0 bases and J dropped 2 bases, with 12 bases sitting between them. The CDR3 is made up of 16 amino acids. CDR3 in DNA: TGTGCCAGCAGCCAAGATAGATCAGGCTTCACAGATACGCAGTATTTT. Its protein product is CASSQDRSGFTDTQYF.

J is TRBJ1-1 and V is TRBV15; no reliable D call. Trimming stripped 0 bases from V and 7 bases from J, with 12 bases between. Per the germline V gene, CDR1 is LNHNV and CDR2 is YYDKDF (reference sequence). The CDR3 totals 14 residues. The CDR3 is CATSRDGRPDEAFF. CDR3 bases: TGTGCCACCAGCAGAGATGGCAGACCCGATGAAGCTTTCTTT.

V usage is TRBV30 and J usage is TRBJ2-2; D not certain. This CDR3 contains 14 residues. The germline V and J ends were trimmed by 1 base and 4 bases, with 10 bases remaining between them. Germline CDR1 and CDR2: GTSNPN and SVGIG (reference sequence). Here the CDR3 reads CAWSGLAFTGELFF. The CDR3 region has the DNA TGTGCCTGGAGTGGTTTGGCGTTCACCGGGGAGCTGTTTTTT. The variable domain in full, completed from reference TRBV30 and TRBJ2-2, reads SQTIHQWPATLVQPVGSPLSLECTVEGTSNPNLYWYRQAAGRGLQLLFYSVGIGQISSEVPQNLSASRPQDRQFILSSKKLLLSDSGFYLCAWSGLAFTGELFFGEGSRLTVL.

This chain connects TRBV11-2 to TRBJ2-3; TRBD2 matches at 8 bases. In germline, CDR1 is SGHAT, CDR2 FQNNGV. With 6 bases clipped from V and 2 bases from J, the junction kept 7 bases outside the gene matches. The CDR3 loop spans 15 amino acids. This chain's CDR3 is CASRPGGGITDTQYF. As DNA, the CDR3 is TGTGCCAGCAGACCGGGCGGGGGGATCACAGATACGCAGTATTTT.

CDR3 nucleotides: TGTGCCAGCAGCCCAAGACAGGCCAGCCACTTCTACGAGCAGTACTTC. Translated: CASSPRQASHFYEQYF. The chain is built from TRBV5-6 and TRBJ2-7; maybe TRBD1 (6 bases). This CDR3 contains 16 residues. Germline CDR1 reads SGHDT; CDR2 reads YYEEEE. V lost 4 bases and J 3 bases, leaving 20 bases between the germline ends.

This clonotype was seen only a few times. The rearrangement links TRBV30 to TRBJ2-1; 15 bases agree with TRBD2. Trimming cost V 8 bases and J 4 bases; bases outside gene matches: 3. The germline CDR1 and CDR2 sequences are GTSNPN and SVGIG (reference sequence). The CDR3 contains 14 residues. The CDR3: CALGLAGGYNEQFF. The CDR3 DNA follows: TGTGCCCTGGGACTAGCGGGAGGATACAATGAGCAGTTCTTC.

This clonotype showed up just a few times. The CDR3 loop reads CASSLFRTGPNEKLFF. CDR3 nucleotides: TGTGCCAGCAGCCTCTTCCGGACAGGGCCTAATGAAAAACTGTTTTTT. V gene TRBV3-1 combines with J gene TRBJ1-4; TRBD1 matches 8 bases. V lost 4 bases to trimming and J lost 3 bases; unmatched junction nucleotides: 7. Per the germline V gene, CDR1 is LGHDT and CDR2 is YNNKEL (reference sequence). The CDR3 runs to 16 residues.

The V and J genes are TRBV6-5 and TRBJ2-3; 9 bases map to TRBD2. This CDR3 is built from 15 residues. J gave up 4 bases and V 0 bases, and 2 bases lay outside the gene matches. Germline values: CDR1 MNHEY, CDR2 SVGAGI. The CDR3 loop is CASSYSGGRADTQYF. CDR3 DNA sequence: TGTGCCAGCAGTTACTCGGGCGGGAGGGCAGATACGCAGTATTTT.

This clonotype was counted between two and nine times. The CDR3 bases are TGTGCCAGCAGCCCCCCAGGGACGGAGTACAATGAGCAGTTCTTC. This encodes CASSPPGTEYNEQFF. The chain employs TRBV7-8 and TRBJ2-1, with D perhaps TRBD1 or TRBD2 (5 bases each). The CDR3 is 15 amino acids. In germline, CDR1 is SGHVS, CDR2 FQNEAQ. V lost 5 bases and J 4 bases, leaving 15 bases between the germline ends.

V gene TRBV20-1 combines with J gene TRBJ1-5; 7 nucleotides line up with TRBD1. Trimming removed 2 bases from V and 5 bases from J; junction bases left unmatched: 3. The CDR3 consists of 13 residues. CDR1 is DFQATT, CDR2 SNEGSKA, per germline (reference sequence). Here the CDR3 reads CSARIDRDQPQHF. Here the CDR3 DNA reads TGCAGTGCTAGAATTGACAGGGATCAGCCCCAGCATTTT.

J is TRBJ2-5 and V is TRBV12-3 or TRBV12-4; D gene uncertain. This CDR3 has 17 residues. The V and J ends lost 3 bases and 0 bases respectively, with 17 bases between them. CDR3 DNA sequence: TGTGCCAGCAGTTTTTGGTCAGTATGGCAGGACCAAGAGACCCAGTACTTC. Protein: CASSFWSVWQDQETQYF.

This clonotype appeared a few times. The chain joins TRBV18 to TRBJ1-2; D call uncertain. There are 13 residues in the CDR3. Trimming removed 6 bases at V and 6 bases at J, with 14 bases between. Germline CDR1 is KGHSH and CDR2 is LQKENI. CDR3 bases: TGTGCCAGCTCCCGTGGTGAGGGCAATGGCTACACCTTC. Protein: CASSRGEGNGYTF.

This sequence joins TRBV5-1 and TRBJ2-7; D is uncertain. Trimming took 0 bases from V and 0 from J, leaving 7 bases between them. Germline V CDR1 and CDR2: SGHRS, YFSETQ. There are 14 residues in the CDR3. CDR3 nucleotides: TGCGCCAGCAGCTTGGGGGCCAACTCCTACGAGCAGTACTTC. It translates to CASSLGANSYEQYF.